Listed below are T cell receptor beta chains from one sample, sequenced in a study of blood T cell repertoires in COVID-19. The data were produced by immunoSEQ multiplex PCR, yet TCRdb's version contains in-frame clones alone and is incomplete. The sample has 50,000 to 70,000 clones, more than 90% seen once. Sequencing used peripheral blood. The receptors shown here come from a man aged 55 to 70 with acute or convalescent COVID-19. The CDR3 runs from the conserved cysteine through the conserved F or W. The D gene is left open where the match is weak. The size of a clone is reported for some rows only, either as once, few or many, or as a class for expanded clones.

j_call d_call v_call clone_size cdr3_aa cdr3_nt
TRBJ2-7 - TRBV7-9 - CASSFTAAEQYF TGTGCCAGCAGCTTTACGGCGGCCGAGCAGTACTTC
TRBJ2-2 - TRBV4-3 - CASSQVPGTGELFF TGCGCCAGCAGCCAAGTCCCAGGGACCGGGGAGCTGTTTTTT
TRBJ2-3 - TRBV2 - CASSEGQGFGTDTQYF TGTGCCAGCAGTGAAGGGCAGGGGTTTGGCACAGATACGCAGTATTTT
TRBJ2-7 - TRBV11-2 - CASSLVTGFSYEQYF TGTGCCAGCAGCTTAGTTACAGGGTTTTCCTACGAGCAGTACTTC
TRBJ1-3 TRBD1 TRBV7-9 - CASSLAGQPGTIYF TGTGCCAGCAGCTTAGCGGGACAGCCCGGCACCATATATTTT
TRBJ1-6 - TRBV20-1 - CSAIGRPLHF TGCAGTGCTATTGGGAGACCCCTCCACTTT
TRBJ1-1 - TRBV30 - CAWTRNSMNTEAFF TGTGCCTGGACGAGAAACAGCATGAACACTGAAGCTTTCTTT
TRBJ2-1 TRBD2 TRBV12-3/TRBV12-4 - CASSFEGLGEQFF TGTGCCAGCAGTTTCGAGGGACTAGGGGAGCAGTTCTTC
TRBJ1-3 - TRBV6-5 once CASYRADPGNTIYF TGTGCCAGTTACAGGGCCGATCCTGGAAACACCATATATTTT
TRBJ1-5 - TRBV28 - CASSPPRDQPQHF TGTGCCAGCAGTCCCCCGCGGGATCAGCCCCAGCATTTT
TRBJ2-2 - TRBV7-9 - CASSLGTGPQPNTGELFF TGTGCCAGCAGTTTAGGCACAGGGCCTCAACCGAACACCGGGGAGCTGTTTTTT
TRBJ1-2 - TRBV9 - CASSAQQGSSGYTF TGTGCCAGCAGCGCGCAACAGGGCTCATCAGGCTACACCTTC
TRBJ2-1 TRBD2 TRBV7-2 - CASSLDPPGLAITNEQFF TGTGCCAGCAGCTTAGATCCACCGGGACTAGCGATTACCAATGAGCAGTTCTTC
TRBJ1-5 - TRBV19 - CASSRIDRQSNQPQHF TGTGCCAGTAGTAGAATCGACAGACAAAGCAATCAGCCCCAGCATTTT
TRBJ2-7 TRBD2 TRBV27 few CASSLRYPLAGVFYEQYF TGTGCCAGCAGTTTAAGGTACCCCCTAGCGGGAGTGTTTTACGAGCAGTACTTC
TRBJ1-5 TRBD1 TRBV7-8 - CASSLRGEPQHF TGTGCCAGCAGCCTCAGGGGGGAGCCCCAGCATTTT
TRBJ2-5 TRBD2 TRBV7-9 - CASSPSGRALETQYF TGTGCCAGCAGTCCTAGCGGGAGGGCCTTAGAGACCCAGTACTTC
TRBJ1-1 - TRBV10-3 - CATGFKGDTEAFF TGTGCCACCGGGTTCAAGGGGGACACTGAAGCTTTCTTT
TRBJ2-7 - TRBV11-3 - CASSLVPPTGSEQYF TGTGCCAGCAGCTTAGTACCCCCCACAGGATCCGAGCAGTACTTC
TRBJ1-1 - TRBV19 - CASRRGETEAFF TGTGCCAGCCGCAGGGGAGAGACTGAAGCTTTCTTT
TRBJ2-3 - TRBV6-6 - CASSPLSGSTDTQYF TGTGCCAGCAGCCCTTTGAGCGGGAGCACAGATACGCAGTATTTT
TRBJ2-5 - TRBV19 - CASGGVEGRGTQYF TGTGCCAGTGGCGGTGTGGAGGGCCGTGGGACCCAGTACTTC
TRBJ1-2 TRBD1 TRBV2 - CASTVETGYSDYGYTF TGTGCCAGCACCGTAGAGACAGGGTATTCGGACTATGGCTACACCTTC
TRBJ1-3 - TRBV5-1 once CASSAGTSAGNTIYF TGCGCCAGCAGCGCCGGGACAAGCGCTGGAAACACCATATATTTT
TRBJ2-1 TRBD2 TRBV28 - CASRSPSGRAYNEQFF TGTGCCAGCAGGTCTCCTAGCGGGAGGGCCTACAATGAGCAGTTCTTC
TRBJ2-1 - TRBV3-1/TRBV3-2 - CASSQGGSSYNEQFF TGTGCCAGCAGCCAAGGCGGAAGCTCCTACAATGAGCAGTTCTTC
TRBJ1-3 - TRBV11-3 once CASSFGPTGSSGNTIYF TGTGCCAGCAGCTTCGGACCCACAGGGTCTTCCGGAAACACCATATATTTT
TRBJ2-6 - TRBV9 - CASSVSGSGWRTGANVLTF TGTGCCAGCAGCGTAAGTGGCAGCGGATGGAGGACTGGGGCCAACGTCCTGACTTTC
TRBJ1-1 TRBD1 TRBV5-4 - CASTVELFGTGVGNTEAFF TGTGCCAGCACAGTAGAATTATTCGGGACAGGGGTCGGGAACACTGAAGCTTTCTTT
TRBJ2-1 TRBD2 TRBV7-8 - CASGLAGNEQFF TGTGCCAGCGGTCTAGCGGGAAACGAGCAGTTCTTC
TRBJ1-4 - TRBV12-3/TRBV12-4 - CASRGRSEKLFF TGTGCCAGCCGGGGAAGGAGTGAAAAACTGTTTTTT
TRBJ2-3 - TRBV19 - CASRPSVSTDTQYF TGTGCCAGTAGGCCTAGCGTTAGCACAGATACGCAGTATTTT
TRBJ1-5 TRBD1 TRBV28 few CASSRDSRNQPQHF TGTGCCAGCAGTCGGGACAGTCGCAATCAGCCCCAGCATTTT
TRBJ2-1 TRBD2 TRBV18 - CASSPVPGGNEQFF TGTGCCAGCTCACCAGTCCCCGGGGGGAATGAGCAGTTCTTC
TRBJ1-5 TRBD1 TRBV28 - CASSAGTGVNQPQHF TGTGCCAGCAGTGCCGGGACAGGGGTAAATCAGCCCCAGCATTTT
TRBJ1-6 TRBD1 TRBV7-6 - CASSPRTGRNSPLHF TGTGCCAGCAGCCCCCGGACAGGGAGAAATTCACCCCTCCACTTT
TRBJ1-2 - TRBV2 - CASSEALRIGGPGF TGTGCCAGCAGTGAAGCGCTTCGAATTGGCGGCCCTGGCTTC
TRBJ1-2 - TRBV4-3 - CASSQRTASYGYTF TGCGCCAGCAGCCAAAGGACAGCGAGCTATGGCTACACCTTC
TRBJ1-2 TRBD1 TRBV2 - CASSMTGANYGYTF TGTGCCAGCAGCATGACAGGGGCGAACTATGGCTACACCTTC
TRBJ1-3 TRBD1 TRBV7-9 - CASSPGQGGTIYF TGTGCCAGCAGCCCAGGACAGGGAGGGACCATATATTTT
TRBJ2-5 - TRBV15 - CATSRGGGEGQETQYF TGTGCCACCAGCAGAGGAGGGGGAGAGGGGCAAGAGACCCAGTACTTC
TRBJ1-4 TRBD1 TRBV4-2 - CASSHSGSRGEKLFF TGTGCCAGCAGCCATAGTGGCAGCAGGGGGGAAAAACTGTTTTTT
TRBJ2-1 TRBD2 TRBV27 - CASKTGTSGLYNEQFF TGTGCCAGCAAAACCGGGACTAGCGGGTTATACAATGAGCAGTTCTTC
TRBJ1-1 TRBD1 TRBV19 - CASTEKVWTGAAFF TGTGCCAGTACCGAAAAGGTGTGGACAGGCGCTGCTTTCTTT
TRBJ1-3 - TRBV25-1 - CASSETGKAGNTIYF TGTGCCAGCAGTGAAACAGGGAAGGCTGGAAACACCATATATTTT
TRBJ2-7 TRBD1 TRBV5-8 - CASSWGQPGSYEQYF TGTGCCAGCAGCTGGGGACAGCCCGGATCCTACGAGCAGTACTTC
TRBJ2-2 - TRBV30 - CAWSSTGELFF TGTGCCTGGAGCTCCACCGGGGAGCTGTTTTTT
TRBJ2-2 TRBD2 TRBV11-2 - CASIAGVTGTSVPTGELFF TGTGCCAGCATCGCAGGGGTCACCGGGACTAGCGTACCCACCGGGGAGCTGTTTTTT